This entry features one T cell receptor (beta chain) sequence. Its specificity is unknown. This CDR3 region has 18 residues. Per germline, CDR1 WSHSY and CDR2 SAAADI. Unmatched junction bases numbered 12, after V lost 3 bases and J lost 2 bases. The sample originates from a study of response to subunit inactivated influenza vaccine. The study's findings and limits: The authors suggested that every seasonal influenza vaccination recruits few new T cells.

MiXCR was run by TCRdb on the RT-PCR reads, yielding one entry per CDR3 protein. The data hold a few hundred thousand distinct CDR3 sequences, with 11% to 15% observed a single time. Sequenced here: PBMCs from blood, sampled about 12 days after vaccination. The receptor's source is a man over 45 who received an inactivated influenza vaccine. The V call is TRBV10-2, the J call TRBJ2-1, with 8 bases lining up with TRBD2. CDR3 coding DNA: TGCGCCAGCAGTGACCCCGGTAGCGGGGCGGGACCCTACAATGAGCAGTTCTTC. Protein: CASSDPGSGAGPYNEQFF.